This T cell receptor beta chain was sequenced during a study of blood T cells in healthy people across ages. The CDR3 covers 12 residues. Trimming took off 6 bases at V and 7 bases at J, with 12 bases between the two ends. CDR1 LGHNT and CDR2 FRNRAP come from the germline V gene. Sample-barcoded 5' priming and a J-beta primer mix drove a second PCR of roughly 7 to 11 cycles. TCRdb itself ran the 5' RACE reads through MiXCR, one entry per CDR3 protein. The sample carries about 1 million distinct CDR3 sequences, under 30% recorded once. The data were also submitted as part of a second study, on T cells of mothers and their children.

This rearrangement joins TRBV12-5 to TRBJ2-5; D is ambiguous. This TCR came from a girl aged 2-10 years in good health. Sequencing input: blood. CDR3 nucleotide sequence: TGTGCTAGTGGCATAGGACCAGGGACCCAGTACTTC. Translating gives CASGIGPGTQYF.